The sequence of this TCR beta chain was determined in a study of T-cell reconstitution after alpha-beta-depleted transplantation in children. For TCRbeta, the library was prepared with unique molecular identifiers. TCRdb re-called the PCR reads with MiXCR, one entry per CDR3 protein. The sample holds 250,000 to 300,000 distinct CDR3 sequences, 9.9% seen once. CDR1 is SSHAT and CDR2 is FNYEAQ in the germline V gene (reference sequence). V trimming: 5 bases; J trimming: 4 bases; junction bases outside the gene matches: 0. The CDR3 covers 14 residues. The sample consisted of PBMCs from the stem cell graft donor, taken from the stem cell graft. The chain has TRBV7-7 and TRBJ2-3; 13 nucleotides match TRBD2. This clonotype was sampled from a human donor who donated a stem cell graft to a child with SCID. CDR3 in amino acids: CASSTSGGADTQYF. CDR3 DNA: TGTGCCAGCAGCACTAGCGGGGGGGCAGATACGCAGTATTTT.